Listed here are 22 T cell receptor beta chains from one sample, sequenced in a study of CD4 T cells in relation to SARS-CoV-2 and coronaviruses. These receptors have no identified antigens. Assay used: immunoSEQ multiplex PCR; TCRdb lists only in-frame clones, some missing. The sample lists about 22,000 clones, 66% occurring once. Before the COVID-19 pandemic, during about 2011-2019, CD4+ T cells were taken from unexposed donors. Isolation of CD4+ T cells took place after nine to ten days in culture. Material for sequencing was CD4+ T cells from PBMCs, cultured in vitro. The origin of the receptors is a human donor in good health.

This clone occurred once. V usage is TRBV2 and J usage is TRBJ1-5; a weak D match, TRBD1 (5 bases). The V gene lost 2 bases and the J gene lost 4 bases, with 9 bases spanning the gap. CDR1 is SNHLY, CDR2 FYNNEI, per germline. This CDR3 is built from 14 residues. CDR3 protein: CASSEWDGNQPQHF. CDR3 bases: TGTGCCAGCAGTGAATGGGACGGTAATCAGCCCCAGCATTTT.

The chain links TRBV24-1 to TRBJ1-5; possible D gene TRBD1, 6 bases. Germline V CDR1 and CDR2: KGHDR, SFDVKD. V was clipped by 2 bases and J by 0 bases, with 19 bases between them. This CDR3 has 19 residues. The CDR3 DNA reads as TGTGCCACCAGTGATTGGGGAAAAAAAGGGGGATATAGCAATCAGCCCCAGCATTTT. Translating it yields CATSDWGKKGGYSNQPQHF.

The table lists this clone with a few counts. The chain has TRBV30 and TRBJ1-2, with D uncertain. The length of the CDR3 is 12 residues. CDR1 is GTSNPN and CDR2 is SVGIG in the germline V gene (reference sequence). V lost 2 bases and J 2 bases, leaving 6 bases between the germline ends. The CDR3 DNA is TGTGCCTGGAGTTTAACGAACTATGGCTACACCTTC. The encoded protein is CAWSLTNYGYTF.

This clone has a handful of counts. The V call is TRBV24-1, the J call TRBJ2-2; D is tentatively TRBD1 or TRBD2 (5 bases each). Deletions cut 10 bases from V and 1 base from J, with 9 bases between. The CDR3 length is 13 residues. The V gene's germline CDR1 is KGHDR and CDR2 SFDVKD. The CDR3 nucleotides are TGTGCCACAGGGACGGGGAACACCGGGGAGCTGTTTTTT. This sequence encodes CATGTGNTGELFF.

The chain combines TRBV11-3 with TRBJ2-5; no reliable D call. Trimming took 5 bases from V and 4 from J, leaving 17 bases between them. CDR3 length: 15 residues. Per the germline V gene, CDR1 is SGHNT and CDR2 is YENEEA. The chain's CDR3 is CASSPTPTSGETQYF. CDR3 nucleotides: TGTGCCAGCAGCCCTACACCTACGTCGGGAGAGACCCAGTACTTC.

This clone has more than one count but fewer than ten. The rearrangement uses TRBV6-2 or TRBV6-3 and TRBJ2-7; D is undetermined. Per the germline V gene, CDR1 is MNHEY and CDR2 is SVGEGT. The CDR3 runs 12 residues. The V and J ends lost 6 bases and 9 bases respectively, with 15 bases between them. The CDR3 sequence: CASSNTPRGQYF. In DNA, the CDR3 is TGTGCCAGCAGCAACACGCCCCGCGGGCAGTACTTC.

The gene calls are TRBV5-1 and TRBJ2-3; D may correspond to TRBD1 or TRBD2 (5 bases each). Germline CDR1 SGHRS, CDR2 YFSETQ. The CDR3 is 15 amino acids. Trimming removed 0 bases from V and 4 bases from J, with 12 bases in between. The CDR3 DNA reads TGCGCCAGCAGCTTGGCCGGGGCTGGTGCAGATACGCAGTATTTT. Translated, it gives CASSLAGAGADTQYF.

V is TRBV6-2 or TRBV6-3 and J is TRBJ2-1, with 11 positions matching TRBD2. V lost 2 bases, J lost 8 bases, and 14 bases stayed unmatched. Per the germline V gene, CDR1 is MNHEY and CDR2 is SVGEGT. The CDR3 loop spans 18 amino acids. This chain's CDR3 is CASSYKSSSLAGGYEQFF. As DNA, the CDR3 is TGTGCCAGCAGTTACAAGAGCTCCAGCCTAGCGGGGGGCTATGAGCAGTTCTTC.

Only a few counts were recorded for this clone. The chain recombines TRBV6-2 or TRBV6-3 with TRBJ1-5, with TRBD1 matching 8 bases. Germline V CDR1 and CDR2: MNHEY, SVGEGT. The CDR3 covers 15 residues. V shed 4 bases and J 7 bases; nucleotides not matched to a gene: 9. DNA for the CDR3: TGTGCCAGCAGTTCCTATCCGACAGGGGACCAGCCCCAGCATTTT. This encodes CASSSYPTGDQPQHF.

V is TRBV19 and J is TRBJ2-3; D assignment may be TRBD1 or TRBD2 (5 bases each). V lost 6 bases, J lost 4 bases, and 11 bases lay in between. Germline assignment: CDR1 LNHDA and CDR2 SQIVND (reference sequence). The CDR3 is 13 amino acids. The DNA for the CDR3 is TGTGCCAGTAGGGGGCAGGGAGCAGATACGCAGTATTTT. This codes for CASRGQGADTQYF.

The chain carries TRBV6-2 or TRBV6-3 and TRBJ2-3, with D perhaps TRBD2 (7 bases). V lost 4 bases and J lost 3, with 23 bases in between. In germline, CDR1 is MNHEY, CDR2 SVGEGT. The CDR3 totals 18 residues. The CDR3 coding sequence is TGTGCCAGCAGTTGGTACAATCAGGGGACCGGGGGGACAGATACGCAGTATTTT. Translated: CASSWYNQGTGGTDTQYF.

The genes are TRBV5-1 and TRBJ2-1, with TRBD2 identical over 11 bases. CDR1 is SGHRS, CDR2 YFSETQ, per germline. The CDR3 loop spans 16 amino acids. The junction had 9 bases not matched to a gene; V was cut back by 2 bases and J by 8 bases. The CDR3 reads CASSLSKTSGADEQFF. The CDR3 nucleotides read TGCGCCAGCAGCTTATCAAAGACTAGCGGGGCCGATGAGCAGTTCTTC.

In DNA, the CDR3 is TGTGCCAGCAGCTCTGGAGAGACCCAGTACTTC. Translation gives CASSSGETQYF. The chain carries TRBV14 and TRBJ2-5; D is ambiguous. Germline CDR1 is SGHDN and CDR2 is FVKESK. The CDR3 extends over 11 amino acids. V lost 5 bases, J lost 4 bases, and 5 bases lay in between. Full variable domain (outside the CDR3, taken from reference TRBV14 and TRBJ2-5): EAGVTQFPSHSVIEKGQTVTLRCDPISGHDNLYWYRRVMGKEIKFLLHFVKESKQDESGMPNNRFLAERTGGTYSTLKVQPAELEDSGVYFCASSSGETQYFGPGTRLLVL.

The CDR3 DNA is TGTGCCAGCAGCGCAGGGGCCAATGAAAAACTGTTTTTT. Encoded protein: CASSAGANEKLFF. The rearrangement joins TRBV5-4 to TRBJ1-4; maybe TRBD1 (6 bases). V dropped 4 bases and J dropped 5 bases, with 9 bases sitting between them. Per germline, CDR1 SGHNT and CDR2 YYREEE (reference sequence). The CDR3 runs to 13 residues.

The genes are TRBV11-2 and TRBJ2-7; a weak D match, TRBD2 (6 bases). Germline V gene sequence: CDR1 SGHAT, CDR2 FQNNGV. Trimming left V 0 bases short and J 6 bases short, with 9 bases between. This CDR3 contains 13 residues. This CDR3 is CASSLDLTSEQYF. In DNA form, the CDR3 reads TGTGCCAGCAGCTTAGATTTGACTAGCGAGCAGTACTTC.

The chain joins TRBV9 to TRBJ2-7; D is possibly TRBD2 (5 bases). The V end was cut by 4 bases, the J end by 3 bases, with 8 bases between. From germline, CDR1 is SGDLS and CDR2 YYNGEE. This CDR3 comprises 12 residues. The CDR3 DNA sequence: TGTGCCAGCAGCCCCGGGAACTACGAGCAGTACTTC. It yields the protein CASSPGNYEQYF. The whole variable domain, remainder taken from reference TRBV9 and TRBJ2-7, is DSGVTQTPKHLITATGQRVTLRCSPRSGDLSVYWYQQSLDQGLQFLIQYYNGEERAKGNILERFSAQQFPDLHSELNLSSLELGDSALYFCASSPGNYEQYFGPGTRLTVT.

The chain uses TRBV11-3 and TRBJ1-6; D remains unclear. The germline CDR1 and CDR2 sequences are SGHNT and YENEEA. The V gene lost 5 bases and the J gene lost 0 bases, with 8 bases spanning the gap. CDR3 length equals 15 residues. The CDR3 sequence: CASSKKSSYNSPLHF. In DNA, the CDR3 is TGTGCCAGCAGCAAGAAGAGCTCCTATAATTCACCCCTCCACTTT.

This chain links TRBV4-3 with TRBJ1-5; 7 positions agree with TRBD1. The CDR3 sequence is 14 residues long. V gave up 4 bases and J gave up 7 bases; unmatched junction bases: 7. CDR1 and CDR2 from the germline V gene are LGHNA and YSLEER. CDR3 loop: CASSPGTANQPQHF. DNA for the CDR3: TGCGCCAGCAGCCCCGGGACAGCCAACCAGCCCCAGCATTTT.

V gene TRBV3-1 (or the pseudogene TRBV3-2) combines with J gene TRBJ2-7; TRBD2 matches at 8 bases. V gave up 4 bases and J gave up 5 bases; unmatched junction bases: 1. Germline V gene sequence: CDR1 LGHDT, CDR2 YNNKEL (reference sequence). This CDR3 has 12 amino acids. CDR3 in DNA: TGTGCCAGCAGCCGGACTAGCAACGAGCAGTACTTC. It codes for CASSRTSNEQYF.

This chain links TRBV5-3 with TRBJ2-5; TRBD2 aligns across 10 bases. TRBV5-3 is treated as an ORF (open reading frame) with a function not yet certain. The V gene end was trimmed by 7 bases and the J gene end by 4 bases; junction bases not matched to a gene: 7. The CDR3 length is 14 residues. For the CDR3, the DNA is TGTGCCAGAGAGTATCTAGCGGGGGTAGAGACCCAGTACTTC. Translating it yields CAREYLAGVETQYF.

This chain uses TRBV3-1 (or the pseudogene TRBV3-2) with TRBJ2-5; D may correspond to TRBD1 or TRBD2 (6 bases each). CDR1 is LGHDT, CDR2 YNNKEL, per germline (reference sequence). This CDR3 contains 13 residues. Deletions cut 6 bases from V and 7 bases from J, with 15 bases between. This CDR3 is CASRSGLRGTQYF. DNA of the CDR3: TGTGCCAGCAGATCGGGACTCAGGGGGACCCAGTACTTC.

CDR3 sequence: CASSLLAGRSSSGNTIYF. As DNA, the CDR3 is TGTGCCAGCAGCTTGCTAGCCGGCAGGTCCTCCTCTGGAAACACCATATATTTT. The gene calls are TRBV11-2 and TRBJ1-3; no definite D call. The CDR3 loop spans 18 amino acids. V lost 3 bases and J 0 bases, leaving 18 bases between the germline ends. Germline V lookup: CDR1 SGHAT, CDR2 FQNNGV.